This entry concerns a single T cell receptor (beta chain). Its target is unknown. The V and J ends lost 0 bases and 4 bases, in that order; junction bases with no gene match: 9. Germline CDR1 and CDR2: GTSNPN and SVGIG (reference sequence). The CDR3 is 16 amino acids. The source of the sample is a study of long-term antiretroviral therapy in people with HIV. Study observations and caveats: Pre-ART-expanded clones dominated the repertoire at all time points. HIV repertoires covered narrower CDR3 length ranges than controls did.

The libraries were made with immunoSEQ v3.0 at survey level. The assay was immunoSEQ multiplex PCR, and TCRdb's table has in-frame clones only and misses some. In the table there are fewer than 45,000 clones, 90% to 95% of which are singletons. The sample in question was unsorted PBMCs, obtained 3.7 years after starting antiretroviral therapy. The receptor comes from a woman in her forties or fifties with HIV. V is TRBV30 and J is TRBJ2-5; 9 nucleotides match TRBD2. This chain's CDR3 is CAWSVAGGQVIETQYF. The CDR3 DNA reads TGTGCCTGGAGTGTCGCGGGGGGGCAGGTTATAGAGACCCAGTACTTC.